The 4 T cell receptor beta chains given below trace back to one sample, sequenced in a study of T cell repertoires in cytomegalovirus infection. Their antigen targets remain unknown. TCRdb recomputed calls from the reads with MiXCR, one row per CDR3 protein. The sample records about 830,000 distinct CDR3 sequences, about 33% being singletons. Source: cultured CD8+ T cells from PBMCs, taken from culture after CMV antigen stimulation. Receptors were obtained from a human donor in good health (CMV status not recorded). Some clones in this sample may be carry-over from other donors' samples.

This clonotype occurred many times. The gene calls are TRBV14 and TRBJ1-1, with D uncertain. Between the trimmed V and J ends, which lost 3 bases and 4 bases, there was a span of 15 bases. CDR1 SGHDN and CDR2 FVKESK come from the germline V gene. The CDR3 is 15 residues long. This chain's CDR3 is CASSHLPGHFTEAFF. The DNA of the CDR3 is TGTGCCAGCAGCCACCTCCCCGGGCACTTCACTGAAGCTTTCTTT. Supplemented by reference TRBV14 and TRBJ1-1, the full variable domain reads EAGVTQFPSHSVIEKGQTVTLRCDPISGHDNLYWYRRVMGKEIKFLLHFVKESKQDESGMPNNRFLAERTGGTYSTLKVQPAELEDSGVYFCASSHLPGHFTEAFFGQGTRLTVV.

This clonotype has more than one count but fewer than ten. This rearrangement joins TRBV10-3 to TRBJ1-1; D uncertain. This CDR3 is built from 13 residues. The V end was cut by 4 bases, the J end by 0 bases, with 6 bases between. From germline, CDR1 is ENHRY and CDR2 SYGVKD. CDR3 sequence: CAISGEVNTEAFF. For the CDR3, the DNA is TGTGCCATCAGTGGGGAGGTGAACACTGAAGCTTTCTTT.

The chain uses TRBV10-3 and TRBJ2-7; no reliable D call. Germline V CDR1 and CDR2: ENHRY, SYGVKD. The CDR3 spans 14 residues. V gave up 0 bases and J gave up 4 bases, with 10 bases separating them. The CDR3 DNA follows: TGTGCCATCAGTGAGTCATCTCCGCGGTACGAGCAGTACTTC. As protein: CAISESSPRYEQYF.

This sequence joins TRBV9 and TRBJ1-6, with D tentatively TRBD1 (6 bases). CDR1 is SGDLS, CDR2 YYNGEE, per germline. Between the trimmed V and J ends, which lost 0 bases and 15 bases, there was a span of 13 bases. The CDR3 spans 13 residues. The CDR3 loop reads CASSVDYRAGLHF. CDR3 sequence (DNA): TGTGCCAGCAGCGTAGATTACAGGGCCGGCCTCCACTTT. Together with reference TRBV9 and TRBJ1-6, the CDR3 gives the full variable domain: DSGVTQTPKHLITATGQRVTLRCSPRSGDLSVYWYQQSLDQGLQFLIQYYNGEERAKGNILERFSAQQFPDLHSELNLSSLELGDSALYFCASSVDYRAGLHFGNGTRLTVT.